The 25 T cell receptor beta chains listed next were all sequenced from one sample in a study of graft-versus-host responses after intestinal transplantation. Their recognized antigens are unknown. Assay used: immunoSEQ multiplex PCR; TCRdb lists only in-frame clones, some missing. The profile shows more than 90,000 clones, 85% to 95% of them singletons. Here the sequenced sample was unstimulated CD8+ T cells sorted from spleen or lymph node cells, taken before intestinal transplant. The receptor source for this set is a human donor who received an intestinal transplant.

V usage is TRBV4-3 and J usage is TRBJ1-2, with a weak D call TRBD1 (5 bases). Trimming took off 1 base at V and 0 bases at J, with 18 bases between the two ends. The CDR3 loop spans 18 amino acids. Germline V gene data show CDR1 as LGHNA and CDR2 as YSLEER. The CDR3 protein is CASSQGPVSGGANYGYTF. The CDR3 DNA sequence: TGCGCCAGCAGCCAAGGCCCGGTTTCCGGGGGAGCTAACTATGGCTACACCTTC.

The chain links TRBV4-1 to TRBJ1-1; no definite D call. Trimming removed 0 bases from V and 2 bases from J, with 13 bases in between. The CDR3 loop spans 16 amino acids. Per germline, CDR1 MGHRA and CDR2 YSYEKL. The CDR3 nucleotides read TGCGCCAGCAGCCAAGACCATACAGATAGAAACACTGAAGCTTTCTTT. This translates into CASSQDHTDRNTEAFF.

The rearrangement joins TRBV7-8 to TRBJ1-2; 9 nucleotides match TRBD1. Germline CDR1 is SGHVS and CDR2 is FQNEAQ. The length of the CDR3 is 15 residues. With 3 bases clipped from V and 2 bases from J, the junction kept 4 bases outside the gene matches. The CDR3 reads CASSFGTGINYGYTF. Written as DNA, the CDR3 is TGTGCCAGCAGCTTCGGGACAGGGATAAACTATGGCTACACCTTC.

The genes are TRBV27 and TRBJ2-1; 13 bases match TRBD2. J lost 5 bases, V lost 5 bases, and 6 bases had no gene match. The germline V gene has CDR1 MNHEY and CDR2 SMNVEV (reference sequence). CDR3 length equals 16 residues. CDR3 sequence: CASSPLGTSGDNEQFF. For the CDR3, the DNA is TGTGCCAGCAGTCCACTAGGGACTAGCGGGGACAATGAGCAGTTCTTC.

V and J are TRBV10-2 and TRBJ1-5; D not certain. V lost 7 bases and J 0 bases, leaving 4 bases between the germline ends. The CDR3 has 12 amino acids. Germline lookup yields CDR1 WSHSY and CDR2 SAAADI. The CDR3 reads CASKASNQPQHF. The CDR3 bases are TGCGCCAGCAAAGCTAGCAATCAGCCCCAGCATTTT.

The CDR3 spells CTSRTATNEKLFF. The CDR3 bases are TGCACCAGCAGAACAGCAACTAATGAAAAACTGTTTTTT. The rearrangement links TRBV1 to TRBJ1-4; TRBD1, the table's D call, lacks a check against the DNA. TRBV1 is assigned pseudogene status. The CDR3 sequence is 13 residues long.

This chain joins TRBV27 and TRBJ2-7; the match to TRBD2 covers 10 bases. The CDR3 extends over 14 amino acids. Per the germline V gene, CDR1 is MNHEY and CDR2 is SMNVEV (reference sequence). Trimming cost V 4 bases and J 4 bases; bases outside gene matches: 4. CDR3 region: CASSSGLAPYEQYF. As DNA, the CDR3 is TGTGCCAGCAGTTCGGGACTAGCGCCTTACGAGCAGTACTTC.

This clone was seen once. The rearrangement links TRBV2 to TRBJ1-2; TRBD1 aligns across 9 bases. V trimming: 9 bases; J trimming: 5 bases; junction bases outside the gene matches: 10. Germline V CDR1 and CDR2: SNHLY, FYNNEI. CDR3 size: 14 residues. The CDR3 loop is CARHPGTGIYGYTF. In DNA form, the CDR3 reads TGTGCCAGACACCCCGGGACAGGGATTTATGGCTACACCTTC.

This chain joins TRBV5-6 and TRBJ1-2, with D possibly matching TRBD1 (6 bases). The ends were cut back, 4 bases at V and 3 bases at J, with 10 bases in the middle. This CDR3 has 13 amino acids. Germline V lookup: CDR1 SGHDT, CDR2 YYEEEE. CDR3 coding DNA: TGTGCCAGCAGCCCAGGGGCCCACTATGGCTACACCTTC. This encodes CASSPGAHYGYTF.

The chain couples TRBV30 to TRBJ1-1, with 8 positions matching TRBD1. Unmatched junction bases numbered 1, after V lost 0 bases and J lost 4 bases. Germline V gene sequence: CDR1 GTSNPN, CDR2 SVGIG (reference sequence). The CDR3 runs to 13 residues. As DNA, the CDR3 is TGTGCCTGGAGTGTAGACAGGGGCACTGAAGCTTTCTTT. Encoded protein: CAWSVDRGTEAFF.

CDR3 amino acids: CSVEDSTGMNTEAFF. Here the CDR3 DNA reads TGCAGCGTTGAGGATTCGACAGGAATGAACACTGAAGCTTTCTTT. This chain connects TRBV29-1 to TRBJ1-1; D might be TRBD1 (6 bases). Germline-derived CDR1 and CDR2 are SQVTM and ANQGSEA. This CDR3 contains 15 residues. Trimming left V 3 bases short and J 0 bases short, with 14 bases between.

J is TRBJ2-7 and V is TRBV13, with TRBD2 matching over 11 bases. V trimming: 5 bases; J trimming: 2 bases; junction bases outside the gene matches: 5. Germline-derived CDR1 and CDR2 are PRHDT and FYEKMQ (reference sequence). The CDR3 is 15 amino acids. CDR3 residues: CASSQLAGGTYEQYF. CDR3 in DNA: TGTGCCAGCAGCCAGCTAGCGGGAGGCACCTACGAGCAGTACTTC. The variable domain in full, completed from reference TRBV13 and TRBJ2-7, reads AAGVIQSPRHLIKEKRETATLKCYPIPRHDTVYWYQQGPGQDPQFLISFYEKMQSDKGSIPDRFSAQQFSDYHSELNMSSLELGDSALYFCASSQLAGGTYEQYFGPGTRLTVT.

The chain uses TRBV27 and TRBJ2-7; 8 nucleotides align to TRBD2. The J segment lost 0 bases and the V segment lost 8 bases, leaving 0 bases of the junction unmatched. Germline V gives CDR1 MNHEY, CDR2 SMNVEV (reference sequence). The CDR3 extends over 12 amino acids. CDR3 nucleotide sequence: TGTGCCAGCCGGGGGGGCTCCTACGAGCAGTACTTC. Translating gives CASRGGSYEQYF.

CDR3 DNA: TGTGCCAGCAGTGTCCTTATAACTAGCACAGATACGCAGTATTTT. Translated: CASSVLITSTDTQYF. The chain is built from TRBV6-1 and TRBJ2-3; the D is unclear. The CDR3 runs to 15 residues. V was pared by 4 bases and J by 0 bases, with 11 bases between. CDR1 and CDR2 from the germline V gene are MNHNS and SASEGT.

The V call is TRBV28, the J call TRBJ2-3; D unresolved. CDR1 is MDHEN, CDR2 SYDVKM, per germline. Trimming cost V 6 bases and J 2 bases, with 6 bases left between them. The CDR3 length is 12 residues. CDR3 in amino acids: CASSLHTDTQYF. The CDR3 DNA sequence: TGTGCCAGCAGCTTACACACAGATACGCAGTATTTT.

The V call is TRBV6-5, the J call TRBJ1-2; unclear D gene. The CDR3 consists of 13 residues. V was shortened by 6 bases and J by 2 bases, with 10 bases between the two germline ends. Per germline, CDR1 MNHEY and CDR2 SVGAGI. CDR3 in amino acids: CASSGVDNYGYTF. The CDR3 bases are TGTGCCAGCAGCGGAGTTGACAACTATGGCTACACCTTC.

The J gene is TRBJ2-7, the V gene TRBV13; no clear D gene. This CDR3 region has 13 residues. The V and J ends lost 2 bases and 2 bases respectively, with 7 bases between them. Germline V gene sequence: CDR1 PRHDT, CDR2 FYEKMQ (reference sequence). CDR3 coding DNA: TGTGCCAGCAGCTTAACACCGACCTACGAGCAGTACTTC. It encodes CASSLTPTYEQYF.

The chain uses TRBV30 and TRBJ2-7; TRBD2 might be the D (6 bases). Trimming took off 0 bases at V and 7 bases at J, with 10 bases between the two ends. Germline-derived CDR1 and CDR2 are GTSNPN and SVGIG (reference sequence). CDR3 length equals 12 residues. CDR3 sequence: CAWSVGGDEQYF. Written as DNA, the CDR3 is TGTGCCTGGAGTGTAGGCGGGGATGAGCAGTACTTC.

The CDR3 sequence is CASSRTGAGSPLHF. The CDR3 bases are TGTGCCAGCAGCCGGACAGGGGCTGGTTCACCCCTCCACTTT. The chain couples TRBV7-8 to TRBJ1-6; 9 bases fit TRBD1. The germline gives CDR1 SGHVS, CDR2 FQNEAQ. The CDR3 spans 14 residues. The ends lost 5 bases at V and 9 bases at J; junction bases unmatched: 5.

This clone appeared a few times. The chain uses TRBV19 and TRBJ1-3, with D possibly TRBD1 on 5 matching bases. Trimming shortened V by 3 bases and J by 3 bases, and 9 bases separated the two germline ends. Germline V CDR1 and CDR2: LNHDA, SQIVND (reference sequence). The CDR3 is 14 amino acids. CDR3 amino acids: CASSIQGGGNTIYF. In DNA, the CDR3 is TGTGCCAGTAGTATCCAGGGAGGTGGAAACACCATATATTTT.

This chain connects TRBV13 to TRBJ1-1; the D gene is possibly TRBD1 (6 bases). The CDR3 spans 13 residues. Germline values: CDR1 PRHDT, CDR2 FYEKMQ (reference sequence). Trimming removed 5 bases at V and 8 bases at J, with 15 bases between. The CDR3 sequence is CASSLGGGEEAFF. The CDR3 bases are TGTGCCAGCAGCCTCGGGGGGGGCGAGGAAGCTTTCTTT.

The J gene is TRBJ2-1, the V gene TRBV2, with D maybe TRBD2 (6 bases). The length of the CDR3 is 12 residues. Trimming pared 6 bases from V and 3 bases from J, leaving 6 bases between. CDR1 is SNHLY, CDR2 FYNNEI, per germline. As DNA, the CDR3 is TGTGCCAGCAGGGAGGGCTACAATGAGCAGTTCTTC. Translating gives CASREGYNEQFF.

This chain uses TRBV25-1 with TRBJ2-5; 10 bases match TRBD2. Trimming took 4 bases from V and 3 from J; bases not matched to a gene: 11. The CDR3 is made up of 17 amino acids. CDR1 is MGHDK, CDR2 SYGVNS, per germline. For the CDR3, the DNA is TGTGCCAGCAGTGGCCCCCTCGTAGCGGGGGGCGAAGAGACCCAGTACTTC. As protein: CASSGPLVAGGEETQYF.

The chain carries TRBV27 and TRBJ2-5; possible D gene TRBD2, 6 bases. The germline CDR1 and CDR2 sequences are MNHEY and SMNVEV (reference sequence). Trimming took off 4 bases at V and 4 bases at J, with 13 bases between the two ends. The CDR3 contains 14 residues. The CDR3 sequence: CASSSGLTPETQYF. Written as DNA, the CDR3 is TGTGCCAGCAGTTCTGGACTAACCCCAGAGACCCAGTACTTC.

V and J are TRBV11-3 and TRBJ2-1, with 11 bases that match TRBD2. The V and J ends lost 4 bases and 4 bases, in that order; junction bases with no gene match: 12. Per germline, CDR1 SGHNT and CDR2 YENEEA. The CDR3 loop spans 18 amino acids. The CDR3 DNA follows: TGTGCCAGCAGCTACACACTGGGGACTAGCGGTAATTACAATGAGCAGTTCTTC. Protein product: CASSYTLGTSGNYNEQFF.